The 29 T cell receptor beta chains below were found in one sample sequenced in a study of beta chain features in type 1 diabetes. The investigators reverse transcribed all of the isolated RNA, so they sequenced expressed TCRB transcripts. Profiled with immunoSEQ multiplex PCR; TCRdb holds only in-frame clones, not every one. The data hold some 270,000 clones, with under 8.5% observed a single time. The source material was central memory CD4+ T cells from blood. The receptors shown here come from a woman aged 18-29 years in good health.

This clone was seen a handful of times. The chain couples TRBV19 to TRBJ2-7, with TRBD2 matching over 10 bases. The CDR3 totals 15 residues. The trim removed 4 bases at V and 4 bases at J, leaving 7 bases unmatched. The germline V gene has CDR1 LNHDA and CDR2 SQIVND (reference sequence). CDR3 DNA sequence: TGTGCCAGTAGTAACCCGGGACTAGCGACTTACGAGCAGTACTTC. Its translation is CASSNPGLATYEQYF.

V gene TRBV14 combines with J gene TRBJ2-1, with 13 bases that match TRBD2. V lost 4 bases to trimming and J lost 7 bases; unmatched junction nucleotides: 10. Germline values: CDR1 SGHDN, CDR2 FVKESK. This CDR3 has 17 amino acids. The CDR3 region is CASSPPAGLAGRNEQFF. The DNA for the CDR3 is TGTGCCAGCAGCCCACCAGCGGGACTAGCGGGGAGGAATGAGCAGTTCTTC.

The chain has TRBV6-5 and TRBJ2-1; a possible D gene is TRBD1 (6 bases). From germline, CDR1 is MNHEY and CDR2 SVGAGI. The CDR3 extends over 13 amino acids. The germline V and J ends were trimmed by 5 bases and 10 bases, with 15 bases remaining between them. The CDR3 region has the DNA TGTGCCAGCAGTCCACAGGGATTGGTAGAGCAGTTCTTC. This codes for CASSPQGLVEQFF.

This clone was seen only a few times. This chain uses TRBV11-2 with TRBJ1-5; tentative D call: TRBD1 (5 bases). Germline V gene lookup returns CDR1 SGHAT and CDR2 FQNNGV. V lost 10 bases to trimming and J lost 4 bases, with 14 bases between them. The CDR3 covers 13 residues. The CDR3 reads CATRKGINQPQHF. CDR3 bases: TGTGCCACCCGTAAGGGGATAAATCAGCCCCAGCATTTT.

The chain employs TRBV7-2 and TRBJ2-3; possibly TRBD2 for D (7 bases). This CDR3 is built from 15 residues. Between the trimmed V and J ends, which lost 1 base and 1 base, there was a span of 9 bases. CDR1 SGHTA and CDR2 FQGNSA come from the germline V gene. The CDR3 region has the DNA TGTGCCAGCAGCTTAGTCGGGGGGCGCACAGATACGCAGTATTTT. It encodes CASSLVGGRTDTQYF.

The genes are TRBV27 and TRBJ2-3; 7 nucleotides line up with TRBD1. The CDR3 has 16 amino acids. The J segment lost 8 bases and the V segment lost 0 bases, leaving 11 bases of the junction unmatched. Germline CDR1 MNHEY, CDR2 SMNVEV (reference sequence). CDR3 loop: CASSLSRTGFGGTQYF. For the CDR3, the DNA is TGTGCCAGCAGTTTATCACGGACAGGATTTGGGGGTACGCAGTATTTT.

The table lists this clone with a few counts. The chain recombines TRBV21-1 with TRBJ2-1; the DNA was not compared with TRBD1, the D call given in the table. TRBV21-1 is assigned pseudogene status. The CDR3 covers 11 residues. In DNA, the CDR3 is TGTGCCAGCAGCAATTCACAGGCCGAGTTCTTC. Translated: CASSNSQAEFF.

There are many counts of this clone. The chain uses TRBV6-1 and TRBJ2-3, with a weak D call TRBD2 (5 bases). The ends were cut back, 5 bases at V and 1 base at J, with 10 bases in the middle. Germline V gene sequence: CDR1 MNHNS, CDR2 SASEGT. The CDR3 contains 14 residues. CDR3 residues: CASSPRAGTDTQYF. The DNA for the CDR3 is TGTGCCAGCAGTCCGAGAGCGGGCACAGATACGCAGTATTTT.

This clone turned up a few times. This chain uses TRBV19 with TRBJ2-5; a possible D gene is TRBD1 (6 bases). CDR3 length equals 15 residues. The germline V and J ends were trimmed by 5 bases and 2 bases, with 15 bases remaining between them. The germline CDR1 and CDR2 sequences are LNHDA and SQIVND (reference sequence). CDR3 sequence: CASSRGRGPQETQYF. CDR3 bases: TGTGCCAGTAGTCGTGGCAGGGGCCCACAAGAGACCCAGTACTTC.

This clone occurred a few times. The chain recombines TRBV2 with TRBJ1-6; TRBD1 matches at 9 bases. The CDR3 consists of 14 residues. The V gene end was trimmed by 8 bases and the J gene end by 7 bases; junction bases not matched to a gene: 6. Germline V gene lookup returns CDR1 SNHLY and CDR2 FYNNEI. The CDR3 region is CASGRQGGNSPLHF. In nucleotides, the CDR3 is TGTGCCAGCGGTAGACAGGGGGGGAATTCACCCCTCCACTTT.

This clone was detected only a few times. In DNA, the CDR3 is TGTGCCAGCAGTTACACCTGGACAGGGGCCAACTATGGCTACACCTTC. This codes for CASSYTWTGANYGYTF. The chain carries TRBV6-6 and TRBJ1-2; 9 nucleotides line up with TRBD1. V shed 2 bases, J shed 2 bases, and the junction held 6 bases outside the gene matches. The germline gives CDR1 MNHNY, CDR2 SVGAGI (reference sequence). This CDR3 spans 16 amino acids.

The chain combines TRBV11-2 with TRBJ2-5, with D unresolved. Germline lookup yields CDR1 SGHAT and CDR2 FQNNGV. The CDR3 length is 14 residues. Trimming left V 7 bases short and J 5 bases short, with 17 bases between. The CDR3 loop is CASNHRASRETQYF. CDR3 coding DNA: TGTGCCAGCAACCACCGGGCCAGCCGGGAGACCCAGTACTTC.

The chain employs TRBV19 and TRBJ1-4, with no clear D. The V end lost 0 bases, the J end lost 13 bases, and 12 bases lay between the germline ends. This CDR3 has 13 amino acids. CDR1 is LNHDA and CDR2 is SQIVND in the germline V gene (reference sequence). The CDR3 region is CASSIEEGLRLFF. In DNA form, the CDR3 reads TGTGCCAGTAGTATAGAGGAGGGCCTGAGACTGTTTTTT.

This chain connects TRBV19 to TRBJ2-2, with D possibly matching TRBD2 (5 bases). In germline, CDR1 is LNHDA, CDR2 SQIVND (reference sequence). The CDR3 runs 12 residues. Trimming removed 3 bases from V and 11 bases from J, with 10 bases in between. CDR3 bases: TGTGCCAGTAGTATTCTGGACTCCGAGCTGTTTTTT. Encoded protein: CASSILDSELFF. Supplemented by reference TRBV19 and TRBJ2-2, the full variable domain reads DGGITQSPKYLFRKEGQNVTLSCEQNLNHDAMYWYRQDPGQGLRLIYYSQIVNDFQKGDIAEGYSVSREKKESFPLTVTSAQKNPTAFYLCASSILDSELFFGEGSRLTVL.

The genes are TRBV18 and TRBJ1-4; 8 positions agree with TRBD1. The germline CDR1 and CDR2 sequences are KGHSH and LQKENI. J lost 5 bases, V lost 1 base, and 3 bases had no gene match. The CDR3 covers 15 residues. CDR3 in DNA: TGTGCCAGCTCACCACGGGACAGGATAAATGAAAAACTGTTTTTT. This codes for CASSPRDRINEKLFF.

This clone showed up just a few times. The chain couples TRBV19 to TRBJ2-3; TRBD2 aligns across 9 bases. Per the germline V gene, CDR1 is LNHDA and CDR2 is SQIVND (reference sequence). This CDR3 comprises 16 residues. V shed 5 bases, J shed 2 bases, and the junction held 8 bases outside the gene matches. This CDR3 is CASSGLAGGITDTQYF. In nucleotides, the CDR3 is TGTGCCAGTAGTGGTCTTGCGGGAGGGATCACAGATACGCAGTATTTT.

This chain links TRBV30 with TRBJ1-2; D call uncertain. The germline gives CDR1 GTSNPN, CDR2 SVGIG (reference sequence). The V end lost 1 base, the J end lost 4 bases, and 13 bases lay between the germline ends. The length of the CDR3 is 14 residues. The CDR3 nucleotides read TGTGCCTGGAGTGCCAGCTCGCGACTCTATGGCTACACCTTC. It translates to CAWSASSRLYGYTF.

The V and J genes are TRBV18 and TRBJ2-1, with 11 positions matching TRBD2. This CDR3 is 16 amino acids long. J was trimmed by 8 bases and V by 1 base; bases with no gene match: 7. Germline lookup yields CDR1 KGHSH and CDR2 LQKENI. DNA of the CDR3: TGTGCCAGCTCACCACGGCTAGCGGGAGGCGTCGATGAGCAGTTCTTC. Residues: CASSPRLAGGVDEQFF.

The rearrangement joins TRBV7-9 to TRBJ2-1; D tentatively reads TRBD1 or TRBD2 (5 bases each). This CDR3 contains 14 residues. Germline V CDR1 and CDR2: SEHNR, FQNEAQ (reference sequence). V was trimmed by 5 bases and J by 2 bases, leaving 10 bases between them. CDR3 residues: CASSRDGPYNEQFF. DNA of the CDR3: TGTGCCAGCAGCCGGGACGGCCCCTACAATGAGCAGTTCTTC.

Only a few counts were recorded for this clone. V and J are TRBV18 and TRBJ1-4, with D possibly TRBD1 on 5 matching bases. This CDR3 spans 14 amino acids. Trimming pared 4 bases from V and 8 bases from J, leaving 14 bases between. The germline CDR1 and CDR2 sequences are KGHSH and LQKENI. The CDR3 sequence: CASSRDHGREKLFF. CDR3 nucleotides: TGTGCCAGCTCACGGGACCATGGCCGGGAAAAACTGTTTTTT.

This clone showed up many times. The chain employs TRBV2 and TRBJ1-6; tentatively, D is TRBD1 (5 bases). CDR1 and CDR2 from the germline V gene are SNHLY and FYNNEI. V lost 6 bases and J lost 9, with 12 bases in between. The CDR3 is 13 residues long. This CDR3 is CASSRVRGSPLHF. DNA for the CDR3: TGTGCCAGCAGCAGGGTGCGTGGTTCACCCCTCCACTTT.

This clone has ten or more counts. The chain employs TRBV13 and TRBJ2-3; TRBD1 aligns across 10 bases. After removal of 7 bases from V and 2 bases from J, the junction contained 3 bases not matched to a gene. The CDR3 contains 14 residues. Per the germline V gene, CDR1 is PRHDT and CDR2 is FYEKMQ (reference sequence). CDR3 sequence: CASIRQGATDTQYF. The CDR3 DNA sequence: TGTGCCAGCATCAGACAGGGGGCCACAGATACGCAGTATTTT. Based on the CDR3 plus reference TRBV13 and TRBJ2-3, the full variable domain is AAGVIQSPRHLIKEKRETATLKCYPIPRHDTVYWYQQGPGQDPQFLISFYEKMQSDKGSIPDRFSAQQFSDYHSELNMSSLELGDSALYFCASIRQGATDTQYFGPGTRLTVL.

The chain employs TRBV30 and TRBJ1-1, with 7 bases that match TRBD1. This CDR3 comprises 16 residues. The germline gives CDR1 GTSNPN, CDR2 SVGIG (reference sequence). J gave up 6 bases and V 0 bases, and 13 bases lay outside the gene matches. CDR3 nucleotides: TGTGCCTGGAGTGTACTCCGGACACAGGGGAAGCCTGAAGCTTTCTTT. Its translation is CAWSVLRTQGKPEAFF.

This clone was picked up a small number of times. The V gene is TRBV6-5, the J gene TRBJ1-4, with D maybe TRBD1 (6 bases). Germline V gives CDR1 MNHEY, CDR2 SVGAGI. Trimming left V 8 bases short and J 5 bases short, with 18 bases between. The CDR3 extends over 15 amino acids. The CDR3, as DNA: TGTGCCAGCCCCACTAGGGGGTCTCGGAATGAAAAACTGTTTTTT. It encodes CASPTRGSRNEKLFF.

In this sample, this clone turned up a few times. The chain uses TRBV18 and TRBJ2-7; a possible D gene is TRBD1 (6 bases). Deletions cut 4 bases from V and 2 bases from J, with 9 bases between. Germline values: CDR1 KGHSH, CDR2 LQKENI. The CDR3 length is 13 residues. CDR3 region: CASSRDKAYEQYF. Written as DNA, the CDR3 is TGTGCCAGCTCACGGGACAAGGCCTACGAGCAGTACTTC.

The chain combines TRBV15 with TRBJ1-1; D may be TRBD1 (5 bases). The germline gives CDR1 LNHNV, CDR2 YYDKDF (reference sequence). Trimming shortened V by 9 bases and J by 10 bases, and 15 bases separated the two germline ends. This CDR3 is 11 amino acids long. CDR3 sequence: CATWGDLRAFF. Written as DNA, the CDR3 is TGTGCCACTTGGGGGGATTTACGAGCTTTCTTT.

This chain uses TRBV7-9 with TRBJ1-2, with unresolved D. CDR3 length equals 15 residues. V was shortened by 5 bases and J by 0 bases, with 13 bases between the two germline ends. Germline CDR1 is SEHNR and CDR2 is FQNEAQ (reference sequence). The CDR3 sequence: CASSPGVAANYGYTF. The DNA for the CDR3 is TGTGCCAGCAGCCCCGGAGTTGCAGCTAACTATGGCTACACCTTC.

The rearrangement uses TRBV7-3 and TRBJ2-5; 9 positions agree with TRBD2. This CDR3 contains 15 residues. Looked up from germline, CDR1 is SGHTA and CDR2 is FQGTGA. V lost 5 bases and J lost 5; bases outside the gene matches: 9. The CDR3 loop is CASSIRREGSETQYF. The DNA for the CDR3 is TGTGCCAGCAGCATTCGGCGGGAGGGTTCGGAGACCCAGTACTTC.

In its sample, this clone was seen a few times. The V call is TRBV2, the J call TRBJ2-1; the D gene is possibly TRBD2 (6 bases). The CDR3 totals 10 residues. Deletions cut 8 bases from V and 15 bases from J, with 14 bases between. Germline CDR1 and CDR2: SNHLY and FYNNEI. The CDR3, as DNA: TGTGCCAGCGGGCCGGGAGTACCGTTCTTC. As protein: CASGPGVPFF.